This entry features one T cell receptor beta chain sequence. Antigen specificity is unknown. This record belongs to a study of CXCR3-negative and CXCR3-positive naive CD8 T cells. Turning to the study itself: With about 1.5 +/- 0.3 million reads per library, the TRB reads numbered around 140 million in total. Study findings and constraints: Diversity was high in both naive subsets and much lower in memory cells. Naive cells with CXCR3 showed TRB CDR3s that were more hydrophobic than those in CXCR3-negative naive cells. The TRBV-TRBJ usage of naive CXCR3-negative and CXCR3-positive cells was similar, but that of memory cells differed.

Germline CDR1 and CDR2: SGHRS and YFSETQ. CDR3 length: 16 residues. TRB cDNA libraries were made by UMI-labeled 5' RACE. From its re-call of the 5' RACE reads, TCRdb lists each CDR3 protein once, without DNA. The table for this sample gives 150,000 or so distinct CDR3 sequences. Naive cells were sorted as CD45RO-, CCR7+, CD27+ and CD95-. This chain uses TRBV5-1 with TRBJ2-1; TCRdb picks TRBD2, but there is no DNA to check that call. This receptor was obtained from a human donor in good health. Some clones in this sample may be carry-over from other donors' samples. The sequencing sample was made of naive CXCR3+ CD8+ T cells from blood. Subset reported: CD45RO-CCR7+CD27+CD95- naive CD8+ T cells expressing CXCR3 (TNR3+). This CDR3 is CASSLGAGGLYNEQFF.